This record covers a single T cell receptor (beta chain). The CDR3 loop spans 14 amino acids. V lost 3 bases and J 3 bases, leaving 12 bases between the germline ends. Germline CDR1 reads SNHLY; CDR2 reads FYNNEI. This specimen comes from a study of blood T cell repertoires in COVID-19. Repertoires were generated with immunoSEQ multiplex PCR, while TCRdb's copy carries only in-frame clones and drops some. The sample yields about 230,000 clones, about 83% seen once. The V gene is TRBV2, the J gene TRBJ2-7; tentatively, D is TRBD2 (6 bases). The specimen was peripheral blood. This clonotype originated in a young woman with COVID-19, enrolled during active disease. The CDR3 nucleotides read TGTGCCAGCAGTGAGGCGGCGGGGATCTACGAGCAGTACTTC. As protein: CASSEAAGIYEQYF.